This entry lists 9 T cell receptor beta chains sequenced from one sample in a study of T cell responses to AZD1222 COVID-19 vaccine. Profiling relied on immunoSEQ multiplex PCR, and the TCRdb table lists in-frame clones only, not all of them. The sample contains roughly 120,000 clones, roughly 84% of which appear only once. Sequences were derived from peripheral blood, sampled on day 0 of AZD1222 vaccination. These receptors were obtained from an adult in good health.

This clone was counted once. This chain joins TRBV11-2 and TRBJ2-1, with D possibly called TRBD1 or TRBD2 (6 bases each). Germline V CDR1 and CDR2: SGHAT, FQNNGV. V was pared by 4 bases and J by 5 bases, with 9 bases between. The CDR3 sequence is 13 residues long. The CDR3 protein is CASSSGGNNEQFF. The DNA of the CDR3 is TGTGCCAGCAGCTCCGGGGGCAACAATGAGCAGTTCTTC.

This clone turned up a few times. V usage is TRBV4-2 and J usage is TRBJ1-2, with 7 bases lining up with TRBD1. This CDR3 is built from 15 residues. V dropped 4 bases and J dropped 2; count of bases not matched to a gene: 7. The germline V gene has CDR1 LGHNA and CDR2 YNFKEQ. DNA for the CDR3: TGTGCCAGCAGCCTCACAGAGGGACAGAACTATGGCTACACCTTC. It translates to CASSLTEGQNYGYTF.

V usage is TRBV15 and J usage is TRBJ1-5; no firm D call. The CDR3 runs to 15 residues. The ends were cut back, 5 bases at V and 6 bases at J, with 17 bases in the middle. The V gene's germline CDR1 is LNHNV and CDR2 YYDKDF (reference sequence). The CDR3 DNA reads TGTGCCACCAGCTCCCGCAAGGCTTTCGGTCAGCCCCAGCATTTT. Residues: CATSSRKAFGQPQHF.

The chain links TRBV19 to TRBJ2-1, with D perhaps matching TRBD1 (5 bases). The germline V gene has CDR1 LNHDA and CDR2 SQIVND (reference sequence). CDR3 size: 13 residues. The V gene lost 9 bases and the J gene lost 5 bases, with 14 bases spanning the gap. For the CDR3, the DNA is TGTGCCAGCCGCCTGACAGCCGACAATGAGCAGTTCTTC. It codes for CASRLTADNEQFF.

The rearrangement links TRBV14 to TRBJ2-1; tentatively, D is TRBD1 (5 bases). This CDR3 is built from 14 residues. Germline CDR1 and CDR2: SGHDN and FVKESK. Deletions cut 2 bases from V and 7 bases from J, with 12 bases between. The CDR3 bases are TGTGCCAGCAGCCAATGGGCAGGGAATAATGAGCAGTTCTTC. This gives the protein CASSQWAGNNEQFF.

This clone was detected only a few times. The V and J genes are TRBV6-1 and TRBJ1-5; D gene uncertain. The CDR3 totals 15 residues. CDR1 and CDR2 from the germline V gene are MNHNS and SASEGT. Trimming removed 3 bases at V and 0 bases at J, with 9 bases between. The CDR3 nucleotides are TGTGCCAGCAGTGACAGAGAATATAGCAATCAGCCCCAGCATTTT. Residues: CASSDREYSNQPQHF.

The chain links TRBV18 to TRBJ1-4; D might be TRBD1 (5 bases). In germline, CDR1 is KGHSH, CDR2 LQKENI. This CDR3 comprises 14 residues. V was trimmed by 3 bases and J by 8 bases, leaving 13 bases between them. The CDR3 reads CASSPGRAEEKLFF. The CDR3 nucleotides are TGTGCCAGCTCACCGGGCAGGGCAGAGGAAAAACTGTTTTTT.

The DNA of the CDR3 is TGTGCCAGCAGCACCGTGGACGGACCCTACAATGAGCAGTTCTTC. Protein: CASSTVDGPYNEQFF. The chain recombines TRBV6-5 with TRBJ2-1; D is uncertain. The CDR3 is 15 residues long. Germline V gene data show CDR1 as MNHEY and CDR2 as SVGAGI. The V and J ends lost 6 bases and 2 bases respectively, with 14 bases between them.

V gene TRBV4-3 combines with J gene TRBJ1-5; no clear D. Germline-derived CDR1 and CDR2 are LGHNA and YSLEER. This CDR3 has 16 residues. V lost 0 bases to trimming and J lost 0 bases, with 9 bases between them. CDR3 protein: CASSQDLRYSNQPQHF. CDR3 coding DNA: TGCGCCAGCAGCCAAGATCTAAGGTATAGCAATCAGCCCCAGCATTTT.